The 21 T cell receptor beta chains below all came from one sample that was sequenced in a study of T-cell memory formation after mild COVID-19. Each CDR3 protein gets one entry after TCRdb re-called the 5' RACE reads with MiXCR. This table holds under 600,000 distinct CDR3 sequences, about a fifth found once. Sequencing was done on a sample of PBMCs or a T cell subset sorted from them (not recorded which). Every receptor here comes from an adult woman who had mild COVID-19 (a few samples of this study predate the infection). Cell type and time point are not known.

This clonotype turned up a few times. The chain employs TRBV9 and TRBJ2-7, with TRBD1 identical over 7 bases. Trimming removed 0 bases from V and 7 bases from J; junction bases left unmatched: 1. This CDR3 has 12 residues. The germline V gene has CDR1 SGDLS and CDR2 YYNGEE. The CDR3 protein is CASSVEGQEQYF. As DNA, the CDR3 is TGTGCCAGCAGCGTAGAGGGACAGGAGCAGTACTTC.

V is TRBV19 and J is TRBJ1-5; D is uncertain. Trimming cost V 1 base and J 5 bases, with 12 bases left between them. Germline CDR1 is LNHDA and CDR2 is SQIVND (reference sequence). This CDR3 has 15 amino acids. The CDR3 reads CASSIGNSPYQPQHF. CDR3 nucleotides: TGTGCCAGTAGTATAGGAAACAGCCCTTATCAGCCCCAGCATTTT. Full variable domain (missing parts from reference TRBV19 and TRBJ1-5): DGGITQSPKYLFRKEGQNVTLSCEQNLNHDAMYWYRQDPGQGLRLIYYSQIVNDFQKGDIAEGYSVSREKKESFPLTVTSAQKNPTAFYLCASSIGNSPYQPQHFGDGTRLSIL.

This clonotype was found a few times. The chain has TRBV7-9 and TRBJ1-4, with D possibly TRBD1 on 5 matching bases. Germline V gene sequence: CDR1 SEHNR, CDR2 FQNEAQ (reference sequence). The V and J ends lost 5 bases and 8 bases respectively, with 9 bases between them. The CDR3 is made up of 12 amino acids. The CDR3 coding sequence is TGTGCCAGCAGCGTGCGACAGGAAAAACTGTTTTTT. As protein: CASSVRQEKLFF.

V gene TRBV4-1 combines with J gene TRBJ2-2, with 7 bases matching TRBD2. Germline V gene data show CDR1 as MGHRA and CDR2 as YSYEKL. J lost 5 bases, V lost 2 bases, and 14 bases had no gene match. The CDR3 sequence is 18 residues long. The DNA of the CDR3 is TGCGCCAGCAGCCAACCCATCAGCGGGGTCTCAAGGACCGGGGAGCTGTTTTTT. The encoded protein is CASSQPISGVSRTGELFF.

V is TRBV14 and J is TRBJ2-7; the match to TRBD1 covers 8 bases. The ends lost 0 bases at V and 3 bases at J; junction bases unmatched: 7. The CDR3 runs 16 residues. Germline loops: CDR1 SGHDN, CDR2 FVKESK. The DNA of the CDR3 is TGTGCCAGCAGCCAAGAGTTCGGACAGGGACTCTACGAGCAGTACTTC. It yields the protein CASSQEFGQGLYEQYF.

The CDR3, as DNA: TGTGCCAGCAGCCCTCATAGCGGTAGTGGCACAGATACGCAGTATTTT. Protein sequence: CASSPHSGSGTDTQYF. The chain has TRBV7-3 and TRBJ2-3; D possibly corresponds to TRBD2 (6 bases). V was shortened by 5 bases and J by 1 base, with 16 bases between the two germline ends. The CDR3 extends over 16 amino acids. Germline values: CDR1 SGHTA, CDR2 FQGTGA.

The chain employs TRBV6-5 and TRBJ2-1, with TRBD2 matching 8 bases. Per germline, CDR1 MNHEY and CDR2 SVGAGI. The length of the CDR3 is 17 residues. Trimming took 0 bases from V and 0 from J; bases not matched to a gene: 4. CDR3 coding DNA: TGTGCCAGCAGTTACTCGCTAGCGGGTTCCTCCTACAATGAGCAGTTCTTC. Translating gives CASSYSLAGSSYNEQFF.

The chain is built from TRBV7-9 and TRBJ2-5, with 8 positions matching TRBD2. Losses at the gene ends were 2 bases for V and 2 bases for J; bases not matched to a gene: 10. CDR1 and CDR2 from the germline V gene are SEHNR and FQNEAQ (reference sequence). The CDR3 sequence is 17 residues long. The chain's CDR3 is CASSLPGGGKGQETQYF. CDR3 coding DNA: TGTGCCAGCAGCTTACCCGGGGGGGGAAAAGGTCAAGAGACCCAGTACTTC. Looking up the rest from reference TRBV7-9 and TRBJ2-5 gives the full variable domain: DTGVSQNPRHKITKRGQNVTFRCDPISEHNRLYWYRQTLGQGPEFLTYFQNEAQLEKSRLLSDRFSAERPKGSFSTLEIQRTEQGDSAMYLCASSLPGGGKGQETQYFGPGTRLLVL.

This clonotype was seen only a few times. This chain joins TRBV29-1 and TRBJ2-1; 14 bases line up with TRBD2. Losses at the gene ends were 6 bases for V and 7 bases for J; bases not matched to a gene: 17. The germline V gene has CDR1 SQVTM and CDR2 ANQGSEA. The CDR3 has 18 residues. As DNA, the CDR3 is TGCAGCGTCGACCCCCCCGGGACTAGCGGGAGAGGGGGGAATGAGCAGTTCTTC. Its translation is CSVDPPGTSGRGGNEQFF.

The chain links TRBV6-2 or TRBV6-3 to TRBJ2-4; the D gene is possibly TRBD1 (6 bases). V shed 0 bases and J shed 3 bases, with 27 bases lying between them. Germline V lookup: CDR1 MNHEY, CDR2 SVGEGT. The CDR3 covers 21 residues. The CDR3 DNA follows: TGTGCCAGCAGTTACTCGATCGGAGCCGATCAGAAGGGGGTCGGCAAAAACATTCAGTACTTC. Translated: CASSYSIGADQKGVGKNIQYF.

This clonotype came up many times. The chain combines TRBV12-3 or TRBV12-4 with TRBJ1-1, with 12 positions matching TRBD1. Trimming took 4 bases from V and 9 from J; bases not matched to a gene: 6. The CDR3 consists of 14 residues. CDR3 residues: CASSYGTGGKKAFF. CDR3 DNA sequence: TGTGCCAGCAGTTACGGGACAGGGGGCAAGAAAGCTTTCTTT.

The chain is built from TRBV7-9 and TRBJ1-1; unclear D gene. Germline CDR1 and CDR2: SEHNR and FQNEAQ (reference sequence). The V and J ends lost 0 bases and 6 bases respectively, with 8 bases between them. The CDR3 is made up of 13 amino acids. In DNA, the CDR3 is TGTGCCAGCAGCTTAGCTGGGATTTCTGAAGCTTTCTTT. Protein: CASSLAGISEAFF.

This clonotype turned up a few times. The J gene is TRBJ2-1, the V gene TRBV3-1; the D gene could be TRBD1 or TRBD2 (7 bases each). Trimming stripped 3 bases from V and 9 bases from J, with 18 bases between. The CDR3 runs 15 residues. Germline CDR1 and CDR2: LGHDT and YNNKEL (reference sequence). CDR3 region: CASSHPGQTGGEQFF. In DNA form, the CDR3 reads TGTGCCAGCAGCCATCCGGGACAGACGGGAGGTGAGCAGTTCTTC.

The rearrangement joins TRBV30 to TRBJ1-2; D gene unclear. Between the trimmed V and J ends, which lost 2 bases and 4 bases, there was a span of 5 bases. Germline values: CDR1 GTSNPN, CDR2 SVGIG (reference sequence). CDR3 length: 11 amino acids. CDR3 in DNA: TGTGCCTGGAGTTACCTCTATGGCTACACCTTC. Protein product: CAWSYLYGYTF.

The V gene is TRBV6-2 or TRBV6-3, the J gene TRBJ1-1; D is undetermined. This CDR3 comprises 16 residues. Trimming stripped 2 bases from V and 1 base from J, with 14 bases between. Germline assignment: CDR1 MNHEY and CDR2 SVGEGT. For the CDR3, the DNA is TGTGCCAGCAGTTACAGCCAGACTACCTCGAACACTGAAGCTTTCTTT. It yields the protein CASSYSQTTSNTEAFF.

In nucleotides, the CDR3 is TGCGCCAGCAGCCCCCCGACAGGGAACACAGATACGCAGTATTTT. This encodes CASSPPTGNTDTQYF. This chain joins TRBV5-1 and TRBJ2-3; TRBD1 aligns across 7 bases. The trim removed 4 bases at V and 2 bases at J, leaving 7 bases unmatched. The CDR3 is made up of 15 amino acids. CDR1 is SGHRS and CDR2 is YFSETQ in the germline V gene.

This chain joins TRBV4-2 and TRBJ1-2, with 7 bases that match TRBD1. Unmatched junction bases numbered 10, after V lost 0 bases and J lost 6 bases. CDR1 is LGHNA and CDR2 is YNFKEQ in the germline V gene. The CDR3 runs to 16 residues. The CDR3 loop is CASSQDYIGTANGYTF. The CDR3 nucleotides are TGTGCCAGCAGCCAAGACTATATCGGGACAGCAAATGGCTACACCTTC.

The chain joins TRBV20-1 to TRBJ1-3, with D hard to call. The CDR3 sequence is 15 residues long. Germline V gene sequence: CDR1 DFQATT, CDR2 SNEGSKA (reference sequence). Between the trimmed V and J ends, which lost 0 bases and 0 bases, there was a span of 9 bases. The CDR3 bases are TGCAGTGCTAGAGAGGACGGGTACTCTGGAAACACCATATATTTT. Translated: CSAREDGYSGNTIYF.

This clonotype was detected many times. The rearrangement uses TRBV10-3 and TRBJ2-7; D might be TRBD1 (7 bases). The CDR3 consists of 15 residues. Germline V gene data show CDR1 as ENHRY and CDR2 as SYGVKD. V lost 4 bases and J lost 3, with 16 bases in between. The CDR3 region has the DNA TGTGCCATCAGTGGTGGAGGGGGACAGAACTACGAGCAGTACTTC. Its translation is CAISGGGGQNYEQYF.

J is TRBJ2-7 and V is TRBV7-9; D unclear. The CDR3 is 14 residues long. Trimming left V 5 bases short and J 6 bases short, with 17 bases between. Germline CDR1 and CDR2: SEHNR and FQNEAQ (reference sequence). CDR3 bases: TGTGCCAGCAGCCAATCGACCGTGGGAACCGAGCAGTACTTC. This gives the protein CASSQSTVGTEQYF.

The chain has TRBV7-2 and TRBJ1-6, with a possible D match to TRBD1 (6 bases). From germline, CDR1 is SGHTA and CDR2 FQGNSA. The V and J ends lost 7 bases and 11 bases respectively, with 15 bases between them. The CDR3 loop spans 13 amino acids. For the CDR3, the DNA is TGTGCCAGCAAGCCCCAAGGGGGAACACCCCTCCACTTT. Translated: CASKPQGGTPLHF.